These 27 T cell receptor beta chains were all obtained from the same sample, sequenced in a study of CD8+ T cells in alopecia areata. Once RNA had been extracted, it was reverse transcribed into cDNA to act as the sequencing template. TCRdb's copy holds only in-frame clones and misses some; the assay was immunoSEQ multiplex PCR. The profile shows roughly 150,000 clones, 55% to 65% of them singletons. The sequenced material came from CD4+ T cells sorted from blood. The receptors were sampled from a human donor in good health.

The genes are TRBV6-5 and TRBJ2-7, with 10 bases that match TRBD2. CDR1 and CDR2 (germline): MNHEY, SVGAGI. This CDR3 is 14 amino acids long. V gave up 10 bases and J gave up 3 bases; unmatched junction bases: 9. The CDR3: CAIQRLAGNYEQYF. CDR3 bases: TGTGCCATCCAAAGACTAGCGGGTAACTACGAGCAGTACTTC.

This chain links TRBV6-5 with TRBJ1-2, with a weak D call TRBD1 (5 bases). Germline-derived CDR1 and CDR2 are MNHEY and SVGAGI. This CDR3 is built from 11 residues. V lost 4 bases to trimming and J lost 8 bases, with 8 bases between them. CDR3 coding DNA: TGTGCCAGCAGTTGGGGCGGAGGCTACACCTTC. Translating it yields CASSWGGGYTF.

This clone was found a few times. The chain has TRBV29-1 and TRBJ2-2; weak D call: TRBD2 (5 bases). CDR1 SQVTM and CDR2 ANQGSEA come from the germline V gene. The CDR3 covers 13 residues. V was trimmed by 7 bases and J by 1 base, leaving 10 bases between them. This CDR3 is CSASGKNTGELFF. DNA of the CDR3: TGCAGCGCCTCCGGGAAGAACACCGGGGAGCTGTTTTTT.

CDR3 in amino acids: CSVVEGIRKTQYF. The CDR3 bases are TGCAGCGTTGTCGAAGGGATTCGGAAGACCCAGTACTTC. The gene calls are TRBV29-1 and TRBJ2-5; no firm D call. The CDR3 consists of 13 residues. Trimming stripped 4 bases from V and 6 bases from J, with 15 bases between. Looked up from germline, CDR1 is SQVTM and CDR2 is ANQGSEA.

This clone came up once. The CDR3 reads CSVPSGRDAGELFF. Written as DNA, the CDR3 is TGCAGCGTTCCTAGCGGGAGAGACGCCGGGGAGCTGTTTTTT. V usage is TRBV29-1 and J usage is TRBJ2-2; the match to TRBD2 covers 10 bases. Per the germline V gene, CDR1 is SQVTM and CDR2 is ANQGSEA. CDR3 length: 14 amino acids. With 5 bases clipped from V and 6 bases from J, the junction kept 6 bases outside the gene matches.

This clone appeared a few times. The gene calls are TRBV5-1 and TRBJ2-6, with D maybe TRBD1 (6 bases). V was trimmed by 4 bases and J by 2 bases, leaving 13 bases between them. Germline CDR1 reads SGHRS; CDR2 reads YFSETQ. CDR3 length equals 16 residues. CDR3 coding DNA: TGCGCCAGCAGCCTAACCGCAGGGGCTGGGGCCAACGTCCTGACTTTC. This gives the protein CASSLTAGAGANVLTF.

This clone has only a few counts. This same CDR3 is encoded by further DNA sequences in the sample. The chain recombines TRBV28 with TRBJ2-3, with 7 bases matching TRBD2. The CDR3 contains 15 residues. Germline assignment: CDR1 MDHEN and CDR2 SYDVKM. Trimming at V came to 2 bases and at J to 3 bases, leaving 5 bases not matched to a gene. In nucleotides, the CDR3 is TGTGCCAGCAGTTTACCTAGCGGTCTTACAGATACGCAGTATTTT. Its translation: CASSLPSGLTDTQYF.

The chain carries TRBV7-9 and TRBJ2-1; 11 nucleotides agree with TRBD1. V shed 2 bases and J 7 bases; nucleotides not matched to a gene: 4. CDR1 SEHNR and CDR2 FQNEAQ come from the germline V gene (reference sequence). The length of the CDR3 is 15 residues. The CDR3 sequence is CASSLMGQGVNEQFF. The CDR3, as DNA: TGTGCCAGCAGCTTAATGGGACAGGGGGTGAATGAGCAGTTCTTC.

In this sample, this clone turned up a few times. The rearrangement links TRBV4-1 to TRBJ2-2; D remains unclear. V was trimmed by 2 bases and J by 6 bases, leaving 13 bases between them. Germline V gene data show CDR1 as MGHRA and CDR2 as YSYEKL. The CDR3 runs to 15 residues. CDR3 nucleotide sequence: TGCGCCAGCAGCCAATTGAGCGATGGGGCCGGGGAGCTGTTTTTT. Protein product: CASSQLSDGAGELFF.

The chain recombines TRBV28 with TRBJ1-5; no firm D call. Trimming took off 3 bases at V and 1 base at J, with 7 bases between the two ends. This CDR3 region has 14 residues. Germline CDR1 reads MDHEN; CDR2 reads SYDVKM. The CDR3 protein is CASSFYRSNQPQHF. The CDR3, as DNA: TGTGCCAGCAGTTTTTATCGCAGCAATCAGCCCCAGCATTTT.

This clone was observed a few times. The chain recombines TRBV19 with TRBJ2-2; D gene uncertain. This CDR3 is built from 15 residues. Germline V gives CDR1 LNHDA, CDR2 SQIVND (reference sequence). Trimming removed 1 base at V and 4 bases at J, with 10 bases between. CDR3 DNA: TGTGCCAGTAGTATAGGTGATCGGTCCACCGGGGAGCTGTTTTTT. It encodes CASSIGDRSTGELFF.

This clone came up a few times. The chain joins TRBV27 to TRBJ2-7, with D tentatively TRBD1 (6 bases). Germline CDR1 is MNHEY and CDR2 is SMNVEV (reference sequence). The length of the CDR3 is 14 residues. Trimming removed 2 bases at V and 0 bases at J, with 8 bases between. The CDR3 loop is CASSLEQGSYEQYF. CDR3 sequence (DNA): TGTGCCAGCAGTTTAGAACAGGGCTCCTACGAGCAGTACTTC.

This chain links TRBV19 with TRBJ2-2; no clear D. Germline assignment: CDR1 LNHDA and CDR2 SQIVND (reference sequence). There are 14 residues in the CDR3. V was cut by 4 bases and J by 4 bases, with 10 bases left in between. CDR3 amino acids: CASSRVMSTGELFF. As DNA, the CDR3 is TGTGCCAGTAGTAGGGTGATGTCCACCGGGGAGCTGTTTTTT.

The chain couples TRBV27 to TRBJ1-1; no clear D gene. The germline V gene has CDR1 MNHEY and CDR2 SMNVEV (reference sequence). The CDR3 runs to 13 residues. Deletions cut 2 bases from V and 3 bases from J, with 7 bases between. The CDR3 region is CASSLKVYTEAFF. The CDR3 DNA follows: TGTGCCAGCAGTTTAAAGGTATACACTGAAGCTTTCTTT.

This clone was seen only once. This rearrangement joins TRBV6-1 to TRBJ2-1; 7 nucleotides agree with TRBD2. Germline V gene data show CDR1 as MNHNS and CDR2 as SASEGT. The CDR3 totals 15 residues. The J segment lost 4 bases and the V segment lost 7 bases, leaving 10 bases of the junction unmatched. The CDR3 nucleotides read TGTGCCAGCACTACGGCGGGAGCGGGATACAATGAGCAGTTCTTC. It is translated as CASTTAGAGYNEQFF.

This clone occurred once. V gene TRBV9 combines with J gene TRBJ1-1; the D is unclear. Germline assignment: CDR1 SGDLS and CDR2 YYNGEE. The CDR3 spans 16 residues. Trimming removed 6 bases from V and 3 bases from J, with 21 bases in between. CDR3 sequence: CASTPGWGYEYTEAFF. The DNA of the CDR3 is TGTGCCAGCACCCCAGGCTGGGGATATGAATACACTGAAGCTTTCTTT.

The gene calls are TRBV18 and TRBJ1-4; D unresolved. From germline, CDR1 is KGHSH and CDR2 LQKENI. This CDR3 spans 13 amino acids. Trimming stripped 3 bases from V and 0 bases from J, with 2 bases between. CDR3 region: CASSPSTNEKLFF. The CDR3 DNA reads as TGTGCCAGCTCACCGTCAACTAATGAAAAACTGTTTTTT.

V and J are TRBV29-1 and TRBJ1-2; D may be TRBD1 (6 bases). Germline CDR1 reads SQVTM; CDR2 reads ANQGSEA. The V end lost 7 bases, the J end lost 0 bases, and 9 bases lay between the germline ends. The CDR3 runs 12 residues. CDR3 sequence reads: CSAGQPNYGYTF. CDR3 bases: TGCAGCGCCGGACAGCCTAACTATGGCTACACCTTC. Full variable domain (remainder filled in from reference TRBV29-1 and TRBJ1-2): SAVISQKPSRDICQRGTSLTIQCQVDSQVTMMFWYRQQPGQSLTLIATANQGSEATYESGFVIDKFPISRPNLTFSTLTVSNMSPEDSSIYLCSAGQPNYGYTFGSGTRLTVV.

This clone has only a few counts. The chain couples TRBV2 to TRBJ2-3, with 9 bases matching TRBD1. The ends lost 7 bases at V and 2 bases at J; junction bases unmatched: 4. Looked up from germline, CDR1 is SNHLY and CDR2 is FYNNEI. The CDR3 runs to 14 residues. The CDR3 nucleotides are TGTGCCAGCAACCGGGACAGGGCCACAGATACGCAGTATTTT. It yields the protein CASNRDRATDTQYF.

The V and J genes are TRBV29-1 and TRBJ2-3; 7 bases are a match to TRBD2. The V gene's germline CDR1 is SQVTM and CDR2 ANQGSEA. With V trimmed by 7 bases and J by 0 bases, 4 bases remained unmatched. The CDR3 spans 13 residues. The CDR3 is CSASGASTDTQYF. The CDR3 DNA reads as TGCAGCGCGAGCGGGGCTAGCACAGATACGCAGTATTTT.

This clone was seen a single time. The chain employs TRBV10-1 and TRBJ2-5; no clear D gene. This CDR3 has 15 amino acids. Trimming removed 0 bases from V and 0 bases from J, with 8 bases in between. CDR1 and CDR2 (germline): WNHNN, SYGVQD (reference sequence). CDR3 residues: CASSESRRNQETQYF. The CDR3 DNA sequence: TGCGCCAGCAGTGAGTCAAGGAGAAACCAAGAGACCCAGTACTTC.

The chain links TRBV29-1 to TRBJ1-4, with 9 bases lining up with TRBD1. The germline V gene encodes CDR1 SQVTM and CDR2 ANQGSEA. V lost 4 bases, J lost 12 bases, and 12 bases stayed unmatched. The CDR3 runs to 14 residues. This CDR3 is CSVGTGTGYSELFF. DNA of the CDR3: TGCAGCGTTGGGACCGGGACAGGGTACAGCGAACTGTTTTTT.

This clone occurred many times. This chain joins TRBV15 and TRBJ1-4; D remains unclear. This CDR3 spans 13 amino acids. Germline V gene data show CDR1 as LNHNV and CDR2 as YYDKDF (reference sequence). Trimming shortened V by 8 bases and J by 5 bases, and 12 bases separated the two germline ends. The CDR3 DNA is TGTGCCACCTCCCAGCCGAACAATGAAAAACTGTTTTTT. This translates into CATSQPNNEKLFF.

This clone showed up just a few times. The V gene is TRBV29-1, the J gene TRBJ1-2; TRBD1 is a possible D gene (6 bases). The CDR3 is 13 amino acids. Germline values: CDR1 SQVTM, CDR2 ANQGSEA. Trimming took 3 bases from V and 3 from J, leaving 11 bases between them. The CDR3 loop reads CSVEGGLDYGYTF. In DNA, the CDR3 is TGCAGCGTTGAGGGGGGCCTGGACTATGGCTACACCTTC.

The chain combines TRBV11-2 with TRBJ2-1; weak D call: TRBD2 (5 bases). The CDR3 is 12 residues long. Germline lookup yields CDR1 SGHAT and CDR2 FQNNGV. Trimming took off 1 base at V and 9 bases at J, with 7 bases between the two ends. As DNA, the CDR3 is TGTGCCAGCAGCTTAGCCGGGATTGAGCAGTTCTTC. Translation: CASSLAGIEQFF.

The chain has TRBV29-1 and TRBJ1-1, with no clear D. Germline V gives CDR1 SQVTM, CDR2 ANQGSEA. V lost 6 bases and J lost 0, with 17 bases in between. This CDR3 is 15 amino acids long. CDR3 DNA sequence: TGCAGCGTCCACCCGGACCCGGTCATGAACACTGAAGCTTTCTTT. Translation: CSVHPDPVMNTEAFF. The whole variable domain, remainder taken from reference TRBV29-1 and TRBJ1-1, is SAVISQKPSRDICQRGTSLTIQCQVDSQVTMMFWYRQQPGQSLTLIATANQGSEATYESGFVIDKFPISRPNLTFSTLTVSNMSPEDSSIYLCSVHPDPVMNTEAFFGQGTRLTVV.

The chain carries TRBV5-6 and TRBJ2-2, with 7 bases identical to TRBD1. Germline V gives CDR1 SGHDT, CDR2 YYEEEE. The trim removed 4 bases at V and 5 bases at J, leaving 8 bases unmatched. The CDR3 extends over 15 amino acids. The CDR3 coding sequence is TGTGCCAGCAGCAGAGCGGACAGGCGAACCGGGGAGCTGTTTTTT. As protein: CASSRADRRTGELFF.